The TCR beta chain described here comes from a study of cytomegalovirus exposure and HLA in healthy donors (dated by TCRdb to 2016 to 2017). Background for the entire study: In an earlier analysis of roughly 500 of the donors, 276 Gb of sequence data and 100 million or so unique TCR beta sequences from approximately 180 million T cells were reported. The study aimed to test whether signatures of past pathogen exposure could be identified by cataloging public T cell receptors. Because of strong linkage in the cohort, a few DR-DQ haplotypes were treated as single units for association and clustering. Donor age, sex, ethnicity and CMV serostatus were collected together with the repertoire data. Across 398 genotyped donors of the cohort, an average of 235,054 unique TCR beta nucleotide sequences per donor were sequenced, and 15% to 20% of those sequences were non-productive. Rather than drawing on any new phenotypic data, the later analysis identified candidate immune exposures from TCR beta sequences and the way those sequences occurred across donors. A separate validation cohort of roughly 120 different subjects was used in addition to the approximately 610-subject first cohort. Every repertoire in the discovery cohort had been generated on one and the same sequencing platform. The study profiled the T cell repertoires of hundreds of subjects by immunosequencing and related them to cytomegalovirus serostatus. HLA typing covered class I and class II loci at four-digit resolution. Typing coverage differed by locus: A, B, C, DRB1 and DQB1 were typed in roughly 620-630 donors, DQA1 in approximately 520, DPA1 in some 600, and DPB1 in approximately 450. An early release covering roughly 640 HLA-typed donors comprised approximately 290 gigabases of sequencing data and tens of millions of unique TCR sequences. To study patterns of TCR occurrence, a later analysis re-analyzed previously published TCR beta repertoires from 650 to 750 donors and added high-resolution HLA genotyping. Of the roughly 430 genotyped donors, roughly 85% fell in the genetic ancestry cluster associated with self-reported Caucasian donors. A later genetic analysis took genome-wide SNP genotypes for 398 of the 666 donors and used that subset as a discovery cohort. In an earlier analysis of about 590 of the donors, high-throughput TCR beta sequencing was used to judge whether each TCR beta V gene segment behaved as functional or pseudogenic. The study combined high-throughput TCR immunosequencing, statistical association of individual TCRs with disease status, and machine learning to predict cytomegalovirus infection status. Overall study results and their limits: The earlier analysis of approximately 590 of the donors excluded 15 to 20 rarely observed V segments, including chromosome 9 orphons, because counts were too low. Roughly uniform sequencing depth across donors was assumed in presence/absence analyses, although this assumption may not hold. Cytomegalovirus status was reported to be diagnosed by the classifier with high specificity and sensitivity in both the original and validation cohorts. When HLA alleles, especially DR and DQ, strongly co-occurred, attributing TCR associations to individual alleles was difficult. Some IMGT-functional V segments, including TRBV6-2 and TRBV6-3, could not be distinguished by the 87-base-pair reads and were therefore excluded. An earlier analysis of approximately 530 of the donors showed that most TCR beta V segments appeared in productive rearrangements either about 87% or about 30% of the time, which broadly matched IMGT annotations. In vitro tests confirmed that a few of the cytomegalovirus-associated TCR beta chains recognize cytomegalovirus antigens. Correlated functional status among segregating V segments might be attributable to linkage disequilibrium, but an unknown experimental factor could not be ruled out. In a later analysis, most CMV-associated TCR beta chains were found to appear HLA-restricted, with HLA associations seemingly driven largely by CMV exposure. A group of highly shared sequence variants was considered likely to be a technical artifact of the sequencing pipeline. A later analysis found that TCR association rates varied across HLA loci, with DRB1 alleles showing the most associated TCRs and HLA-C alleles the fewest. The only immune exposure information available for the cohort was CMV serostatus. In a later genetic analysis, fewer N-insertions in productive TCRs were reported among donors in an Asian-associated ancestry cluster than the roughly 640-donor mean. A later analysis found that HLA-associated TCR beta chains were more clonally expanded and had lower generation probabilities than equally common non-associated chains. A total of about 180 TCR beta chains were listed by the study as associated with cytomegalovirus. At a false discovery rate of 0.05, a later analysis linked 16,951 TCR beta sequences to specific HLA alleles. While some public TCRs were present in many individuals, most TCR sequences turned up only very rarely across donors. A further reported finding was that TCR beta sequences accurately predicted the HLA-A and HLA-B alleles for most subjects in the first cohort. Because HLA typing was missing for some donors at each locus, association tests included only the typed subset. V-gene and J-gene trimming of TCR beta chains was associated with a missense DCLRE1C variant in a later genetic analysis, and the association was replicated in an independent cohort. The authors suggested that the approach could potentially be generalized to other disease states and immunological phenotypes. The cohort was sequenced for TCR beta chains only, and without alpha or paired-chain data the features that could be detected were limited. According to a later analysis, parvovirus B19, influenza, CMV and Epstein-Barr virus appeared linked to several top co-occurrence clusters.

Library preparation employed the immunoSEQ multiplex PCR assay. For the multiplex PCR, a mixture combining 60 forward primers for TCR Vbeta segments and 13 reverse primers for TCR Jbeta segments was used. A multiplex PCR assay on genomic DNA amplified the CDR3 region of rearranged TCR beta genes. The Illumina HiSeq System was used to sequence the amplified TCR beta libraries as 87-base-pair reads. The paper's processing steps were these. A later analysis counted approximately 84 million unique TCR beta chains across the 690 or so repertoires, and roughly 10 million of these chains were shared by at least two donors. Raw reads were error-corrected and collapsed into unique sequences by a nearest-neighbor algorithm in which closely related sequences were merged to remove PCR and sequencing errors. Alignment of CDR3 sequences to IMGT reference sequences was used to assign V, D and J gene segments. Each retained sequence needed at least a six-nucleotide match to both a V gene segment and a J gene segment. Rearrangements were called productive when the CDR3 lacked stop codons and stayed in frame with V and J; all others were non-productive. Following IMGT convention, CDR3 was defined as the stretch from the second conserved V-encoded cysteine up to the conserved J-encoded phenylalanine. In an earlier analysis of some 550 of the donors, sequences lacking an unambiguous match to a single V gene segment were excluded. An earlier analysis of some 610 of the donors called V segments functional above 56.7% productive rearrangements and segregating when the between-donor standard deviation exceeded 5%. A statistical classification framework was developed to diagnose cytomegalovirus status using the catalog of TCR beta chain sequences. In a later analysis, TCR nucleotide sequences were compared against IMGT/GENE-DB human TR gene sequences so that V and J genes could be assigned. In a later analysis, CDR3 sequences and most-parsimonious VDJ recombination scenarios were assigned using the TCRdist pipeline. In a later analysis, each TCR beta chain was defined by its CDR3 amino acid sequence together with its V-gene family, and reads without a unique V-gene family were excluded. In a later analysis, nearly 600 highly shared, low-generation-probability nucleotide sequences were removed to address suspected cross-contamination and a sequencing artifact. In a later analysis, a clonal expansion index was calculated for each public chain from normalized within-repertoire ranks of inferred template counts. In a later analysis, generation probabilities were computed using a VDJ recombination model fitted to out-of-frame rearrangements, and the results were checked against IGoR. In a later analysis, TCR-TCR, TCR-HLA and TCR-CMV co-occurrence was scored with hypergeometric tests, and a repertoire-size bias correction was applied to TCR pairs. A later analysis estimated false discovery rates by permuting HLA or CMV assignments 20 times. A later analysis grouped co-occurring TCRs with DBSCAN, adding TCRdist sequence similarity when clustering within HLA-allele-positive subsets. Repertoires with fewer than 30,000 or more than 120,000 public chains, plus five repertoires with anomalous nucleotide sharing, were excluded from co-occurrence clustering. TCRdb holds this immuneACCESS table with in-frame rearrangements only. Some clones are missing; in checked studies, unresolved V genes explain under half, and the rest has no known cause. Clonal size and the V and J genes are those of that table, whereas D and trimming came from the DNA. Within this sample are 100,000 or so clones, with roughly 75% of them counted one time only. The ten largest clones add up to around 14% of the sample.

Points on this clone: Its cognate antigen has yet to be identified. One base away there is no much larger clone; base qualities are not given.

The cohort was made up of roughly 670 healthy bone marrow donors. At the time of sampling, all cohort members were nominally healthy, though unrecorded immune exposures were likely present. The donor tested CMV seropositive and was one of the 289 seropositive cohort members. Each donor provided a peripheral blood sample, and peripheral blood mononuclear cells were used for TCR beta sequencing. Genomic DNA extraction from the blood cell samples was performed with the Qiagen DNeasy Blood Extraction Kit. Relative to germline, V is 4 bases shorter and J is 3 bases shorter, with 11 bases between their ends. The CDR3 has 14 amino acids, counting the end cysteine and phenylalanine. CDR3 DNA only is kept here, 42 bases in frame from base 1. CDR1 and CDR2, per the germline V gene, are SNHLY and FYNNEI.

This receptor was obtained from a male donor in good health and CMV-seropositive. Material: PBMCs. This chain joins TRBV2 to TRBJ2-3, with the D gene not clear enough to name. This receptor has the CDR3 CASSVAVVTDTQYF. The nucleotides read TGTGCCAGCAGTGTTGCGGTAGTTACAGATACGCAGTATTTT. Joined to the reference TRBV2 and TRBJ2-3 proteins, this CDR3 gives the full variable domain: EPEVTQTPSHQVTQMGQEVILRCVPISNHLYFYWYRQILGQKVEFLVSFYNNEISEKSEIFDDQFSVERPDGSNFTLKIRSTKLEDSAMYFCASSVAVVTDTQYFGPGTRLTVL.